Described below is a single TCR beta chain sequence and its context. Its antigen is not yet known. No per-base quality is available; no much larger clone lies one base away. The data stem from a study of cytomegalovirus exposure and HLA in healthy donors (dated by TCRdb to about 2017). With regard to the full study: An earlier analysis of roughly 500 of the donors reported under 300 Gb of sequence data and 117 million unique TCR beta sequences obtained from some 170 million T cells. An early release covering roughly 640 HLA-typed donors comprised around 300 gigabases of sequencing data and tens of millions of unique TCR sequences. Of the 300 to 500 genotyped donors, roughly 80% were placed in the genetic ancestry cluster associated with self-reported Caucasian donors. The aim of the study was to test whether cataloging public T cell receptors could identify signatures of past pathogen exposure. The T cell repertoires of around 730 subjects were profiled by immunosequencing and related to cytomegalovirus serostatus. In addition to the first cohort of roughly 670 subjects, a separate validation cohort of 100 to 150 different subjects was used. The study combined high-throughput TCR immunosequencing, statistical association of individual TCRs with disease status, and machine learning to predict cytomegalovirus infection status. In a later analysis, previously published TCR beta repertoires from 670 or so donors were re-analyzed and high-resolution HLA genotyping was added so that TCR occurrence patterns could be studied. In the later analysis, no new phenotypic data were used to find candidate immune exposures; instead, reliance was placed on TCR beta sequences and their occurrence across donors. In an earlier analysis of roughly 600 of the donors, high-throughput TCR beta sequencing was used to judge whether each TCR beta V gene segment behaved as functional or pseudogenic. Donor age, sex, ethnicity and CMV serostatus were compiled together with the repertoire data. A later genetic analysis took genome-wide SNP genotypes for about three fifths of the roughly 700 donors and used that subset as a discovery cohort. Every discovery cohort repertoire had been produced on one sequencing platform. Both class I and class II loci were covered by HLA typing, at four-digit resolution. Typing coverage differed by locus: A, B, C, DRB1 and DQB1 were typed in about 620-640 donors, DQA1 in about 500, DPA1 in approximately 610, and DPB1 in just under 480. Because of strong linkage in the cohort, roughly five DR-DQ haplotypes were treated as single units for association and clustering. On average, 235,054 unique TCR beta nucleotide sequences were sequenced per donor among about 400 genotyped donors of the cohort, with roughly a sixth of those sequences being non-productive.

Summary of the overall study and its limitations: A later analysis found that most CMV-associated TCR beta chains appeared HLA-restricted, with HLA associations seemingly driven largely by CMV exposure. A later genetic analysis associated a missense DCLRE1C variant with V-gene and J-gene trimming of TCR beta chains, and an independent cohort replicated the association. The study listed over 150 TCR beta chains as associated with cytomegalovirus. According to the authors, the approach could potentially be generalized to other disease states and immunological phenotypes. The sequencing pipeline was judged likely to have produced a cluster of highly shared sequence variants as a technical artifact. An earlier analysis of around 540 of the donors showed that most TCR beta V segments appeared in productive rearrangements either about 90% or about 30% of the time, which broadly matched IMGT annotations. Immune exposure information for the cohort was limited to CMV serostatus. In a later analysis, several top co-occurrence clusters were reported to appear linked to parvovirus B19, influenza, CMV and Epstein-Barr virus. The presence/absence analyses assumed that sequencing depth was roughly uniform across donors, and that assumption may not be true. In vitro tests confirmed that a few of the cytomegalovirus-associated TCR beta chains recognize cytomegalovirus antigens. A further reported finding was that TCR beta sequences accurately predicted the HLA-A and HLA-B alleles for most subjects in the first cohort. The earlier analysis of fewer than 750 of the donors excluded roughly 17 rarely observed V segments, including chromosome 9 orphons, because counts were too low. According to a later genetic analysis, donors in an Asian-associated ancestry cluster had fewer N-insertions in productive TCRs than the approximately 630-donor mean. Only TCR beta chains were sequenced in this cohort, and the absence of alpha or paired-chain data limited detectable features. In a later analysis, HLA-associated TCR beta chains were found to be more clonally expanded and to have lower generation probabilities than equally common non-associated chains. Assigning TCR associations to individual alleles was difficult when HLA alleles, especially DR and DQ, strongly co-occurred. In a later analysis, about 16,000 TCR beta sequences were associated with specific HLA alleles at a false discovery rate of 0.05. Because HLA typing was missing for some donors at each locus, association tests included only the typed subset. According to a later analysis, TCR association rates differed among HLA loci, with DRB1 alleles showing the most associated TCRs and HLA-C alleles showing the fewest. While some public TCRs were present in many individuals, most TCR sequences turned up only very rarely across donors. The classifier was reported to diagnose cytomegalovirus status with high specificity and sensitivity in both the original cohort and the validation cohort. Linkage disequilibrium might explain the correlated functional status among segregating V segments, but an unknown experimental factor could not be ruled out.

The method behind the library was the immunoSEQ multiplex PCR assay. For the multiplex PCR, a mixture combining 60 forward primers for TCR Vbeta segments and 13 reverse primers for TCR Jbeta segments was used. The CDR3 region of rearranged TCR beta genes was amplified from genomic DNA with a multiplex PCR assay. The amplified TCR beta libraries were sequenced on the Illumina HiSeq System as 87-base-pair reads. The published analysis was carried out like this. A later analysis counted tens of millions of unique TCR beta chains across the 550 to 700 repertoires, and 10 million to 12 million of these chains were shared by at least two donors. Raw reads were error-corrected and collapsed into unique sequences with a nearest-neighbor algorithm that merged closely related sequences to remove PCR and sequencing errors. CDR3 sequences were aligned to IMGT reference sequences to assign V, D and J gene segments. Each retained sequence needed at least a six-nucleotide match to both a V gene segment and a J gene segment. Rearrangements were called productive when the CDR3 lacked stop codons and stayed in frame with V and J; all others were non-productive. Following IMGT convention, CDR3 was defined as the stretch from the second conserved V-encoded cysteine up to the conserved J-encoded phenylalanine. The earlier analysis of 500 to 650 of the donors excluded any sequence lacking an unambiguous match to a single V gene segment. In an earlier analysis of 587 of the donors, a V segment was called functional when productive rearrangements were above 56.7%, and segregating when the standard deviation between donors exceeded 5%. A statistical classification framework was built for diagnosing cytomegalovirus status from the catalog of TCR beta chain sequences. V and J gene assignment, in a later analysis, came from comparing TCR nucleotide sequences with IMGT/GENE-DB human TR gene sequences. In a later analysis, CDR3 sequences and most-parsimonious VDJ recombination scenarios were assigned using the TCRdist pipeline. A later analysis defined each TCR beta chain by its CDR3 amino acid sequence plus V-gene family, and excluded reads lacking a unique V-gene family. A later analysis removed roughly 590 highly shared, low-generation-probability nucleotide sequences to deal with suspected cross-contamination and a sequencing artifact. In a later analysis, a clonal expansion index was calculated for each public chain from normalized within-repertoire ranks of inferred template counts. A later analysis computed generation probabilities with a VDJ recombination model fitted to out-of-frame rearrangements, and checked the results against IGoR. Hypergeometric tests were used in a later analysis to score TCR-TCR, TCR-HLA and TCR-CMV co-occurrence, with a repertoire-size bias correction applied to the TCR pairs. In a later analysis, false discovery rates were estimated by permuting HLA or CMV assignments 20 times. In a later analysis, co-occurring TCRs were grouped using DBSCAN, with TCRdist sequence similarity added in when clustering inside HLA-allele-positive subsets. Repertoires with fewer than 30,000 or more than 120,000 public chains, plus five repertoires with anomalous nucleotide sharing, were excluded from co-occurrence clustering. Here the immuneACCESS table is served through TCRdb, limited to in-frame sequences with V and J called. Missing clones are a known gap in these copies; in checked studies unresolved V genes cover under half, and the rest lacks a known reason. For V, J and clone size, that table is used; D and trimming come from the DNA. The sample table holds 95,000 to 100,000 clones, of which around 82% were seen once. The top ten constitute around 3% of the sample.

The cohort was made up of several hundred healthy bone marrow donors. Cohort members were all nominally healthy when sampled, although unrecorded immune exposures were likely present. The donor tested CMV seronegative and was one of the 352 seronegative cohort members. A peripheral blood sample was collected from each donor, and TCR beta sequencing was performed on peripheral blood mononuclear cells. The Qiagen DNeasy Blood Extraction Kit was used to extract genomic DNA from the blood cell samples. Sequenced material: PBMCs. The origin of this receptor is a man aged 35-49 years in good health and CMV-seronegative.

In nucleotides, the sequence is TGTGCCAGCAATTCAGAGCGACGACAGTGGGAGACCCAGTACTTC. The translation is CASNSERRQWETQYF. This sequence uses TRBV28 and TRBJ2-5, and the D gene may be TRBD1, 5 bases matching. V and J are truncated by 7 bases and 5 bases respectively, leaving an intervening sequence of 20 bases. From the cysteine up to the phenylalanine, the CDR3 has a length of 15 residues. Of all the DNA, just the CDR3 is kept, 45 bases in frame from base 1. The germline V gene encodes CDR1 MDHEN and CDR2 SYDVKM.